Listed here are 8 T cell receptor beta chains from one sample, sequenced in a study of shared clonotypes between healthy human individuals. The method was immunoSEQ multiplex PCR; TCRdb's version includes in-frame clones alone and lacks a portion of them. In the table there are about 2 million clones, about 95% of which are singletons. Naivety among CD8 cells was defined by CD45RO negativity and positive CCR7 selection, thereby excluding terminally differentiated effector memory CD45RA+ cells. The sequenced sample was naive CD8+ T cells sorted from blood. These TCRs come from a man in his late teens or twenties in good health.

The chain carries TRBV7-9 and TRBJ2-3; the D is unclear. V lost 1 base, J lost 4 bases, and 12 bases lay in between. Germline loops: CDR1 SEHNR, CDR2 FQNEAQ (reference sequence). The CDR3 is 15 amino acids. CDR3 in DNA: TGTGCCAGCAGCTTAGGGGGTGGTCTGTCAGATACGCAGTATTTT. Protein: CASSLGGGLSDTQYF.

V is TRBV9 and J is TRBJ1-5, with 7 bases lining up with TRBD1. Germline V gives CDR1 SGDLS, CDR2 YYNGEE. V shed 0 bases and J 5 bases; nucleotides not matched to a gene: 2. This CDR3 is 14 amino acids long. Here the CDR3 reads CASSVEGADQPQHF. The CDR3 nucleotides are TGTGCCAGCAGCGTAGAGGGGGCCGATCAGCCCCAGCATTTT.

The chain is built from TRBV13 and TRBJ2-7, with 7 positions matching TRBD2. Germline trimming cut 0 bases from V and 0 bases from J; bases unmatched to any gene: 8. Germline CDR1 is PRHDT and CDR2 is FYEKMQ (reference sequence). This CDR3 has 17 amino acids. The CDR3 sequence is CASSLGTGTGGSYEQYF. The CDR3 nucleotides read TGTGCCAGCAGCTTAGGGACCGGGACGGGGGGCTCCTACGAGCAGTACTTC.

To note about this clone: Its ends do not fully match the called genes, so a read error is possible. J is TRBJ2-7 and V is TRBV4-3; 7 bases line up with TRBD1. Germline CDR1 is LGHNA and CDR2 is YSLEER. The CDR3 has 16 amino acids. CDR3: CAGRGSLLMYSYEQYF. DNA for the CDR3: TGCGCCGGCAGGGGGTCGCTCTTAATGTACTCCTACGAGCAGTACTTC.

This chain connects TRBV6-1 to TRBJ2-7; TRBD2 agrees at 8 bases. The V gene end was trimmed by 3 bases and the J gene end by 7 bases; junction bases not matched to a gene: 8. Germline V gene lookup returns CDR1 MNHNS and CDR2 SASEGT. The CDR3 contains 14 residues. CDR3: CASSDRVAGLEQYF. DNA for the CDR3: TGTGCCAGCAGTGATCGAGTAGCGGGACTAGAGCAGTACTTC.

The chain uses TRBV2 and TRBJ2-7; 12 positions match TRBD2. The CDR3 totals 13 residues. The V gene end was trimmed by 6 bases and the J gene end by 6 bases; junction bases not matched to a gene: 3. CDR1 and CDR2 from the germline V gene are SNHLY and FYNNEI. CDR3 nucleotides: TGTGCCAGCAGAAGACTAGCGGGAGTCGAGCAGTACTTC. It encodes CASRRLAGVEQYF.

This chain joins TRBV19 and TRBJ2-7; D is unclear. CDR1 is LNHDA and CDR2 is SQIVND in the germline V gene (reference sequence). The CDR3 loop spans 12 amino acids. Trimming took off 10 bases at V and 0 bases at J, with 10 bases between the two ends. DNA for the CDR3: TGTGCCACTTCCAAGAGCTCCTACGAGCAGTACTTC. Translating it yields CATSKSSYEQYF.

The rearrangement links TRBV7-9 to TRBJ2-1; TRBD1 or TRBD2 may be the D gene (6 bases each). CDR3 length equals 15 residues. Germline V CDR1 and CDR2: SEHNR, FQNEAQ (reference sequence). Trimming took off 1 base at V and 10 bases at J, with 17 bases between the two ends. CDR3 amino acids: CASSLVRGPPPEQFF. CDR3 bases: TGTGCCAGCAGCTTAGTCCGGGGGCCACCTCCGGAGCAGTTCTTC. The variable domain in full, completed from reference TRBV7-9 and TRBJ2-1, reads DTGVSQNPRHKITKRGQNVTFRCDPISEHNRLYWYRQTLGQGPEFLTYFQNEAQLEKSRLLSDRFSAERPKGSFSTLEIQRTEQGDSAMYLCASSLVRGPPPEQFFGPGTRLTVL.